Shown below are 28 T cell receptor beta chains from a single sample sequenced in a study of T-cell memory formation after mild COVID-19. In TCRdb, the 5' RACE reads were re-called with MiXCR into one record per CDR3 protein. The repertoire consists of roughly 89,000 distinct CDR3 sequences, with about 13% occurring once and the leading ten covering about 29%. The sample comprised PBMCs or a T cell subset sorted from them (not recorded which). The source is an adult woman who had mild COVID-19 (a few samples of this study predate the infection). Cell type and time point are not known.

In its sample, this clonotype was seen many times. The gene calls are TRBV6-6 and TRBJ2-7; D gene ambiguous. Germline V gene data show CDR1 as MNHNY and CDR2 as SVGAGI (reference sequence). Trimming removed 2 bases at V and 6 bases at J, with 2 bases between. This CDR3 is 10 amino acids long. DNA of the CDR3: TGTGCCAGCAGTTACGGCGAGCAGTACTTC. It encodes CASSYGEQYF.

J is TRBJ2-1 and V is TRBV5-1; D not resolved. Germline V gene sequence: CDR1 SGHRS, CDR2 YFSETQ. The germline V and J ends were trimmed by 1 base and 7 bases, with 21 bases remaining between them. There are 17 residues in the CDR3. CDR3 bases: TGCGCCAGCAGCTTGTTTTCAACTTCGGGCCTTAAAAATGAGCAGTTCTTC. As protein: CASSLFSTSGLKNEQFF.

This clonotype was seen a few times. The gene calls are TRBV5-6 and TRBJ1-2; D possibly corresponds to TRBD1 (5 bases). From germline, CDR1 is SGHDT and CDR2 YYEEEE. The CDR3 is 13 residues long. The V end lost 1 base, the J end lost 8 bases, and 12 bases lay between the germline ends. The chain's CDR3 is CASSLQQGVGYTF. The CDR3 DNA sequence: TGTGCCAGCAGCTTGCAGCAGGGTGTAGGCTACACCTTC.

This sequence joins TRBV5-1 and TRBJ2-6; D perhaps matches TRBD2 (5 bases). The CDR3 totals 17 residues. The germline V gene has CDR1 SGHRS and CDR2 YFSETQ. The germline V and J ends were trimmed by 7 bases and 1 base, with 18 bases remaining between them. CDR3 sequence: CASGARERESGANVLTF. Written as DNA, the CDR3 is TGCGCCAGCGGTGCGAGGGAGAGGGAGTCTGGGGCCAACGTCCTGACTTTC.

This sequence joins TRBV29-1 and TRBJ2-7; D gene uncertain. This CDR3 spans 13 amino acids. Trimming left V 7 bases short and J 0 bases short, with 13 bases between. Germline CDR1 and CDR2: SQVTM and ANQGSEA. For the CDR3, the DNA is TGCAGCGCCCTAACCTTGGACTCCTACGAGCAGTACTTC. Protein: CSALTLDSYEQYF.

The gene calls are TRBV5-1 and TRBJ1-1, with D uncertain. V was pared by 4 bases and J by 4 bases, with 14 bases between. The CDR3 extends over 14 amino acids. CDR1 SGHRS and CDR2 YFSETQ come from the germline V gene. The CDR3 sequence: CASSLGVATTEAFF. CDR3 nucleotides: TGCGCCAGCAGCCTGGGAGTGGCTACCACTGAAGCTTTCTTT.

The CDR3 bases are TGCAGCGTAGAACAGGGGACTTCCTACAATGAGCAGTTCTTC. Its protein is CSVEQGTSYNEQFF. V usage is TRBV29-1 and J usage is TRBJ2-1; tentatively, D is TRBD1 (7 bases). V lost 6 bases and J lost 1, with 13 bases in between. The CDR3 spans 14 residues. Per germline, CDR1 SQVTM and CDR2 ANQGSEA.

This clonotype was detected ten times or more. The chain couples TRBV15 to TRBJ2-2; 8 nucleotides match TRBD2. The V segment lost 1 base and the J segment 1 base; nucleotides outside the gene matches: 2. The CDR3 is made up of 16 amino acids. Germline CDR1 LNHNV, CDR2 YYDKDF (reference sequence). The CDR3 loop is CATSRGAGENTGELFF. CDR3 DNA sequence: TGTGCCACCAGCAGAGGAGCGGGAGAGAACACCGGGGAGCTGTTTTTT.

This clonotype was found a few times. V gene TRBV7-9 combines with J gene TRBJ2-1; the D gene is possibly TRBD1 (7 bases). The length of the CDR3 is 14 residues. The V end lost 6 bases, the J end lost 7 bases, and 16 bases lay between the germline ends. CDR1 and CDR2 (germline): SEHNR, FQNEAQ (reference sequence). DNA for the CDR3: TGTGCCAGCAGGGTATCGACAGGGAGGAATGAGCAGTTCTTC. Translating gives CASRVSTGRNEQFF.

This clonotype showed up just a few times. The gene calls are TRBV9 and TRBJ2-2; 10 positions match TRBD2. The CDR3 has 18 residues. J lost 6 bases, V lost 1 base, and 12 bases had no gene match. Per germline, CDR1 SGDLS and CDR2 YYNGEE. The CDR3, as DNA: TGTGCCAGCAGCGTAACTTCCTCAGCGAGCGGGAGGGCCGGGGAGCTGTTTTTT. Protein sequence: CASSVTSSASGRAGELFF.

This clonotype was counted only a few times. The V gene is TRBV29-1, the J gene TRBJ2-2; D is unclear. Trimming stripped 1 base from V and 1 base from J, with 1 base between. The germline CDR1 and CDR2 sequences are SQVTM and ANQGSEA. The CDR3 length is 12 residues. The CDR3 nucleotides are TGCAGCGTTGAAGGGAACACCGGGGAGCTGTTTTTT. This sequence encodes CSVEGNTGELFF.

The chain couples TRBV9 to TRBJ2-2; D might be TRBD1 (6 bases). Trimming shortened V by 4 bases and J by 3 bases, and 19 bases separated the two germline ends. The CDR3 length is 17 residues. CDR1 and CDR2 from the germline V gene are SGDLS and YYNGEE. The DNA for the CDR3 is TGTGCCAGCAGCACCCCCCGGGTGGGGGCGGACACCGGGGAGCTGTTTTTT. Protein product: CASSTPRVGADTGELFF.

A few counts support this clonotype. The genes are TRBV19 and TRBJ2-5; weak D call: TRBD1 (6 bases). The ends were cut back, 5 bases at V and 9 bases at J, with 16 bases in the middle. The CDR3 runs to 13 residues. Germline V gene sequence: CDR1 LNHDA, CDR2 SQIVND (reference sequence). CDR3 DNA: TGTGCCAGTAGTGTACTAGGGGGTCTGCCCCAGTACTTC. This translates into CASSVLGGLPQYF.

V usage is TRBV29-1 and J usage is TRBJ2-5; 8 bases match TRBD1. This CDR3 comprises 13 residues. The trim removed 6 bases at V and 5 bases at J, leaving 8 bases unmatched. Looked up from germline, CDR1 is SQVTM and CDR2 is ANQGSEA. The CDR3 is CSVRQGIYETQYF. The CDR3 nucleotides read TGCAGCGTACGACAGGGGATCTATGAGACCCAGTACTTC.

The chain combines TRBV15 with TRBJ2-1; 16 bases align to TRBD2. With 2 bases clipped from V and 6 bases from J, the junction kept 7 bases outside the gene matches. This CDR3 comprises 18 residues. From germline, CDR1 is LNHNV and CDR2 YYDKDF (reference sequence). The CDR3 sequence is CATSRPGLAGGPANEQFF. CDR3 DNA sequence: TGTGCCACCAGCAGACCGGGACTAGCGGGGGGGCCTGCCAATGAGCAGTTCTTC.

The V and J genes are TRBV6-1 and TRBJ1-4, with D uncertain. The V and J ends lost 0 bases and 7 bases respectively, with 12 bases between them. The CDR3 spans 15 residues. CDR1 and CDR2 from the germline V gene are MNHNS and SASEGT. The CDR3 DNA is TGTGCCAGCAGTGAAGCCTTCACAGTAATTGAAAAACTGTTTTTT. Its translation: CASSEAFTVIEKLFF.

This clonotype was found a few times. The chain joins TRBV2 to TRBJ2-3; 9 bases agree with TRBD2. The CDR3 loop spans 16 amino acids. Trimming cost V 2 bases and J 0 bases; bases outside gene matches: 3. The germline gives CDR1 SNHLY, CDR2 FYNNEI. The CDR3 sequence is CASSEPLAGSTDTQYF. Written as DNA, the CDR3 is TGTGCCAGCAGTGAACCCCTAGCGGGAAGCACAGATACGCAGTATTTT.

This clonotype was found a few times. This chain joins TRBV15 and TRBJ2-3; D ambiguous. The germline gives CDR1 LNHNV, CDR2 YYDKDF (reference sequence). The CDR3 length is 16 residues. V dropped 0 bases and J dropped 5 bases, with 15 bases sitting between them. The CDR3 sequence is CATSRDLGPPVDTQYF. In nucleotides, the CDR3 is TGTGCCACCAGCAGAGATCTAGGGCCACCCGTAGATACGCAGTATTTT.

The gene calls are TRBV7-3 and TRBJ2-2, with TRBD2 as a possible D gene (5 bases). V dropped 5 bases and J dropped 1 base, with 14 bases sitting between them. The V gene's germline CDR1 is SGHTA and CDR2 FQGTGA. The CDR3 runs 16 residues. The CDR3 bases are TGTGCCAGCAGCACAGAGGGAGCCTTGAACACCGGGGAGCTGTTTTTT. Amino acid sequence: CASSTEGALNTGELFF. Together with reference TRBV7-3 and TRBJ2-2, the CDR3 gives the full variable domain: GAGVSQTPSNKVTEKGKYVELRCDPISGHTALYWYRQSLGQGPEFLIYFQGTGAADDSGLPNDRFFAVRPEGSVSTLKIQRTERGDSAVYLCASSTEGALNTGELFFGEGSRLTVL.

The rearrangement links TRBV12-3 or TRBV12-4 to TRBJ2-3; D is tentatively TRBD1 or TRBD2 (5 bases each). The CDR3 length is 15 residues. Trimming shortened V by 0 bases and J by 5 bases, and 12 bases separated the two germline ends. CDR3 region: CASSLAPGPVDTQYF. The CDR3 DNA follows: TGTGCCAGCAGTTTAGCTCCGGGGCCGGTAGATACGCAGTATTTT.

V is TRBV5-1 and J is TRBJ1-1; no reliable D call. CDR1 is SGHRS, CDR2 YFSETQ, per germline. Trimming pared 4 bases from V and 6 bases from J, leaving 19 bases between. The CDR3 consists of 15 residues. The CDR3 reads CASSLSGGVYPEAFF. The CDR3 DNA reads TGCGCCAGCAGCCTATCCGGAGGCGTGTATCCTGAAGCTTTCTTT.

This chain links TRBV12-5 with TRBJ2-7; TRBD1 agrees at 9 bases. This CDR3 is built from 15 residues. V shed 1 base, J shed 3 bases, and the junction held 4 bases outside the gene matches. CDR1 and CDR2 (germline): LGHNT, FRNRAP. This CDR3 is CASGLAQGAFYEQYF. In DNA form, the CDR3 reads TGTGCTAGTGGTTTGGCACAGGGGGCCTTCTACGAGCAGTACTTC.

This clonotype was observed a handful of times. The V call is TRBV24-1, the J call TRBJ1-1; 7 positions agree with TRBD1. Per the germline V gene, CDR1 is KGHDR and CDR2 is SFDVKD. Trimming at V came to 0 bases and at J to 7 bases, leaving 4 bases not matched to a gene. This CDR3 has 14 residues. The CDR3 DNA reads as TGTGCCACCAGTGATTTGCAACAGGGGCGTGAAGCTTTCTTT. It yields the protein CATSDLQQGREAFF.

This clonotype was detected only a few times. The rearrangement links TRBV15 to TRBJ2-1; D ambiguous. The CDR3 has 11 residues. The germline gives CDR1 LNHNV, CDR2 YYDKDF (reference sequence). The V and J ends lost 9 bases and 12 bases respectively, with 15 bases between them. DNA of the CDR3: TGTGCCACTCAAGCTGGTGGAATGCAGTTCTTC. Its protein is CATQAGGMQFF.

The chain joins TRBV27 to TRBJ2-1, with a weak D call TRBD2 (5 bases). Germline-derived CDR1 and CDR2 are MNHEY and SMNVEV (reference sequence). The CDR3 totals 17 residues. The V end was cut by 0 bases, the J end by 0 bases, with 12 bases between. The CDR3 is CASSLSGRGSSYNEQFF. DNA of the CDR3: TGTGCCAGCAGTTTATCGGGAAGAGGGAGCTCCTACAATGAGCAGTTCTTC.

The chain joins TRBV12-3 or TRBV12-4 to TRBJ1-2, with a possible D match to TRBD1 (6 bases). This CDR3 contains 16 residues. Trimming left V 3 bases short and J 2 bases short, with 16 bases between. The DNA of the CDR3 is TGTGCCAGCAGTTTCTTGGTGGAGGGGGAAAACTATGGCTACACCTTC. Translation gives CASSFLVEGENYGYTF.

Note on this clonotype: The junction differs from germline at one of its ends, possibly a read error. The chain joins TRBV7-6 to TRBJ2-2; tentatively, D is TRBD1 or TRBD2 (5 bases each). Germline loops: CDR1 SGHVS, CDR2 FNYEAQ. This CDR3 region has 16 residues. The CDR3 here is CASSLWAGSNTGVLFF. In DNA form, the CDR3 reads TGTGCCAGCAGCTTATGGGCAGGGTCGAACACCGGGGTGCTGTTTTTT.

There are many counts of this clonotype. This chain links TRBV19 with TRBJ1-2; D is unresolved. This CDR3 is built from 12 residues. Germline V gene sequence: CDR1 LNHDA, CDR2 SQIVND (reference sequence). Trimming left V 5 bases short and J 8 bases short, with 12 bases between. The CDR3 DNA sequence: TGTGCCAGTAGTTCGGACGGTTCCGGCTACACCTTC. Residues: CASSSDGSGYTF.